The 31 T cell receptor beta chains listed next were all sequenced from one sample in a study of patients and donors after allogeneic stem cell transplantation. TCRdb re-called the RT-PCR reads through MiXCR, storing one row per CDR3 protein. The sample contains 150,000 to 200,000 distinct CDR3 sequences, roughly 30% of which appear only once. Material for sequencing was blood, either unsorted or a sorted T cell fraction (not recorded which). These receptors all come from a human donor who was either an allogeneic HSCT recipient or a stem cell or donor lymphocyte infusion donor (not recorded which). It is not recorded whose cells these are; they may come from a transplant donor.

This clonotype was picked up a small number of times. J is TRBJ1-1 and V is TRBV4-2; unclear D gene. The CDR3 is made up of 16 amino acids. V gave up 0 bases and J gave up 4 bases, with 15 bases separating them. CDR1 LGHNA and CDR2 YNFKEQ come from the germline V gene. The CDR3 here is CASSQDAVGPITEAFF. CDR3 nucleotide sequence: TGTGCCAGCAGCCAAGATGCGGTAGGACCAATCACTGAAGCTTTCTTT.

The chain links TRBV12-3 or TRBV12-4 to TRBJ2-1; perhaps TRBD2 as D (5 bases). V lost 5 bases and J 7 bases, leaving 15 bases between the germline ends. The CDR3 runs to 14 residues. This CDR3 is CASSPRGPWNEQFF. CDR3 bases: TGTGCCAGCAGTCCCAGAGGGCCCTGGAATGAGCAGTTCTTC.

In its sample, this clonotype was seen a few times. The chain combines TRBV4-1 with TRBJ1-1; possibly TRBD1 for D (6 bases). Per germline, CDR1 MGHRA and CDR2 YSYEKL. The CDR3 consists of 14 residues. Trimming removed 6 bases from V and 4 bases from J, with 15 bases in between. In nucleotides, the CDR3 is TGCGCCAGCAGTCTTACGCAGGGGACCACTGAAGCTTTCTTT. It translates to CASSLTQGTTEAFF.

Ten or more counts support this clonotype. The chain recombines TRBV4-1 with TRBJ1-2; no clear D. Germline values: CDR1 MGHRA, CDR2 YSYEKL. CDR3 size: 13 residues. Trimming removed 0 bases from V and 5 bases from J, with 7 bases in between. CDR3 sequence reads: CASSQEFLYGYTF. Written as DNA, the CDR3 is TGCGCCAGCAGCCAAGAGTTCCTTTATGGCTACACCTTC.

The chain links TRBV6-5 to TRBJ2-1; possible D gene TRBD1, 6 bases. V lost 0 bases to trimming and J lost 10 bases, with 10 bases between them. The CDR3 extends over 13 amino acids. CDR1 MNHEY and CDR2 SVGAGI come from the germline V gene. The CDR3 nucleotides are TGTGCCAGCAGTTACTCTAAGGGGGACGAGCAGTTCTTC. Amino acids: CASSYSKGDEQFF.

As DNA, the CDR3 is TGTGCCAGCTCACTAGCGGGGGGGCCTAATGAGCAGTTCTTC. Translating it yields CASSLAGGPNEQFF. The chain recombines TRBV25-1 with TRBJ2-1; TRBD2 agrees at 13 bases. The CDR3 runs 14 residues. Germline V gene sequence: CDR1 MGHDK, CDR2 SYGVNS. The V segment lost 8 bases and the J segment 7 bases; nucleotides outside the gene matches: 5.

The chain is built from TRBV9 and TRBJ2-7; D ambiguous. Deletions cut 0 bases from V and 1 base from J, with 8 bases between. This CDR3 has 14 amino acids. CDR1 SGDLS and CDR2 YYNGEE come from the germline V gene. CDR3 sequence: CASSVEDLSYEQYF. The CDR3 nucleotides read TGTGCCAGCAGCGTAGAGGATCTTTCCTACGAGCAGTACTTC.

Note on this clonotype: Its ends do not fully match the called genes, so a read error is possible. This sequence joins TRBV7-2 and TRBJ2-1; D gene ambiguous. Germline V CDR1 and CDR2: SGHTA, FQGNSA. This CDR3 has 11 amino acids. CDR3 sequence: CACSLQHEQFF. The CDR3, as DNA: TGTGCCTGCAGCCTACAGCATGAGCAGTTCTTC.

At least ten counts were recorded for this clonotype. CDR3 protein: CASSPWGTTNEKLFF. CDR3 sequence (DNA): TGTGCCAGCAGTCCCTGGGGTACAACTAATGAAAAACTGTTTTTT. This chain links TRBV27 with TRBJ1-4, with D hard to call. Germline lookup yields CDR1 MNHEY and CDR2 SMNVEV (reference sequence). The germline V and J ends were trimmed by 5 bases and 0 bases, with 10 bases remaining between them. There are 15 residues in the CDR3.

CDR3 region: CASTLGGTGPEQYF. CDR3 sequence (DNA): TGTGCCAGCACCCTAGGGGGGACAGGGCCCGAGCAGTACTTC. The rearrangement joins TRBV12-3 or TRBV12-4 to TRBJ2-7; 9 bases fit TRBD1. Trimming removed 7 bases from V and 6 bases from J; junction bases left unmatched: 10. The CDR3 has 14 amino acids.

This clonotype was counted between two and nine times. The J gene is TRBJ1-2, the V gene TRBV6-2 or TRBV6-3; D not resolved. This CDR3 contains 16 residues. Germline V gene lookup returns CDR1 MNHEY and CDR2 SVGEGT. Trimming left V 6 bases short and J 8 bases short, with 25 bases between. CDR3 sequence: CASSQLTGPFLGGYTF. The CDR3 nucleotides read TGTGCCAGCAGCCAACTTACCGGACCATTCCTAGGCGGCTACACCTTC.

This clonotype was seen at least ten times. The chain recombines TRBV5-1 with TRBJ2-2; D tentatively reads TRBD1 or TRBD2 (5 bases each). V lost 2 bases and J lost 11, with 16 bases in between. CDR3 size: 14 residues. CDR1 SGHRS and CDR2 YFSETQ come from the germline V gene. The CDR3 spells CASSFVGDRLELFF. CDR3 DNA sequence: TGCGCCAGCAGCTTTGTGGGGGACCGGTTAGAGCTGTTTTTT.

The chain has TRBV4-2 and TRBJ2-6; D is perhaps TRBD1 (6 bases). The CDR3 contains 18 residues. Deletions cut 3 bases from V and 0 bases from J, with 15 bases between. In germline, CDR1 is LGHNA, CDR2 YNFKEQ. The CDR3 reads CASSHPRGATSGANVLTF. The CDR3 DNA is TGTGCCAGCAGCCACCCCAGGGGAGCTACCTCTGGGGCCAACGTCCTGACTTTC.

This clonotype was counted ten times or more. V usage is TRBV2 and J usage is TRBJ1-2; D is perhaps TRBD1 (5 bases). The CDR3 consists of 13 residues. Germline V CDR1 and CDR2: SNHLY, FYNNEI. Trimming removed 5 bases at V and 4 bases at J, with 11 bases between. CDR3 in DNA: TGTGCCAGCAGTCTTGGACAAAGCTATGGCTACACCTTC. This sequence encodes CASSLGQSYGYTF.

The rearrangement links TRBV11-1 to TRBJ2-1, with TRBD1 matching over 7 bases. Germline CDR1 and CDR2: SGHAT and FQDESV (reference sequence). Losses at the gene ends were 3 bases for V and 0 bases for J; bases not matched to a gene: 8. The length of the CDR3 is 17 residues. The CDR3 DNA reads as TGTGCCAGCAGCTTGGGGCAGGGGGTCACCTCCTACAATGAGCAGTTCTTC. It codes for CASSLGQGVTSYNEQFF.

The chain recombines TRBV20-1 with TRBJ1-3, with TRBD1 as a possible D gene (6 bases). Looked up from germline, CDR1 is DFQATT and CDR2 is SNEGSKA (reference sequence). With 5 bases removed from V and 4 bases from J, the gap between germline ends came to 12 bases. The CDR3 consists of 13 residues. The DNA for the CDR3 is TGCAGTGCTCATTACAGGGCAGGAAACACCATATATTTT. This sequence encodes CSAHYRAGNTIYF.

This rearrangement joins TRBV7-9 to TRBJ1-5; TRBD1 might be the D (5 bases). This CDR3 is 15 amino acids long. V lost 5 bases to trimming and J lost 3 bases, with 14 bases between them. CDR1 SEHNR and CDR2 FQNEAQ come from the germline V gene (reference sequence). Here the CDR3 DNA reads TGTGCCAGCAGCCCGAAAGGGGATCCCAATCAGCCCCAGCATTTT. As protein: CASSPKGDPNQPQHF. The whole variable domain, remainder taken from reference TRBV7-9 and TRBJ1-5, is DTGVSQNPRHKITKRGQNVTFRCDPISEHNRLYWYRQTLGQGPEFLTYFQNEAQLEKSRLLSDRFSAERPKGSFSTLEIQRTEQGDSAMYLCASSPKGDPNQPQHFGDGTRLSIL.

The table lists this clonotype with many counts. The gene calls are TRBV6-2 or TRBV6-3 and TRBJ1-1; 8 nucleotides line up with TRBD1. The CDR3 extends over 14 amino acids. J gave up 8 bases and V 6 bases, and 11 bases lay outside the gene matches. The germline CDR1 and CDR2 sequences are MNHEY and SVGEGT. The chain's CDR3 is CASSYPGQGTEAFF. The CDR3 DNA follows: TGTGCCAGCAGCTACCCCGGACAGGGTACCGAAGCTTTCTTT.

Regarding this clonotype: Germline is not matched at one junction end, which may reflect a read error. This chain connects TRBV29-1 to TRBJ2-7; possible D gene TRBD1, 7 bases. Germline assignment: CDR1 SQVTM and CDR2 ANQGSEA. The length of the CDR3 is 14 residues. The CDR3 DNA sequence: TGCAGCGTCGAAGTACGCGGGACAGTTTACGAGCAGTACTTC. Its protein is CSVEVRGTVYEQYF.

The chain joins TRBV5-1 to TRBJ1-6; D gene ambiguous. This CDR3 is 18 amino acids long. Germline V gene lookup returns CDR1 SGHRS and CDR2 YFSETQ. Trimming cost V 0 bases and J 9 bases, with 22 bases left between them. CDR3 in amino acids: CASSLGSGLNPIVSPLHF. CDR3 nucleotides: TGCGCCAGCAGCTTGGGAAGCGGCCTGAACCCTATAGTTTCACCCCTCCACTTT. Based on the CDR3 plus reference TRBV5-1 and TRBJ1-6, the full variable domain is KAGVTQTPRYLIKTRGQQVTLSCSPISGHRSVSWYQQTPGQGLQFLFEYFSETQRNKGNFPGRFSGRQFSNSRSEMNVSTLELGDSALYLCASSLGSGLNPIVSPLHFGNGTRLTVT.

Only a few counts were recorded for this clonotype. The chain links TRBV6-1 to TRBJ1-1; D may be TRBD1 (5 bases). The CDR3 spans 17 residues. Germline values: CDR1 MNHNS, CDR2 SASEGT. The ends were cut back, 0 bases at V and 2 bases at J, with 16 bases in the middle. CDR3 sequence (DNA): TGTGCCAGCAGTGAAGCCGTGAGACCGACAGTAAACACTGAAGCTTTCTTT. This codes for CASSEAVRPTVNTEAFF.

The gene calls are TRBV6-2 or TRBV6-3 and TRBJ2-3; 14 bases map to TRBD2. The germline CDR1 and CDR2 sequences are MNHEY and SVGEGT. This CDR3 is 15 amino acids long. Trimming took 7 bases from V and 8 from J; bases not matched to a gene: 8. The CDR3 spells CASTPWTSGRSTQYF. CDR3 coding DNA: TGTGCCAGCACTCCGTGGACTAGCGGGAGGAGTACGCAGTATTTT.

This clonotype was observed a handful of times. The V and J genes are TRBV28 and TRBJ1-5; D call uncertain. Germline CDR1 reads MDHEN; CDR2 reads SYDVKM. The CDR3 sequence is 14 residues long. V was shortened by 1 base and J by 4 bases, with 8 bases between the two germline ends. This chain's CDR3 is CASSLFQINQPQHF. The CDR3 nucleotides are TGTGCCAGCAGTTTATTTCAGATAAATCAGCCCCAGCATTTT.

Many counts were recorded for this clonotype. The chain combines TRBV20-1 with TRBJ1-5; no clear D. Germline V gives CDR1 DFQATT, CDR2 SNEGSKA (reference sequence). The length of the CDR3 is 13 residues. Trimming left V 3 bases short and J 3 bases short, with 9 bases between. Here the CDR3 reads CSASRSFNQPQHF. CDR3 DNA sequence: TGCAGTGCTAGTCGGTCGTTCAATCAGCCCCAGCATTTT.

CDR3 nucleotides: TGTGCCACCAGTGCCGGACTCACCTATTACGATACGCAGTATTTT. It encodes CATSAGLTYYDTQYF. The chain has TRBV24-1 and TRBJ2-3; tentative D call: TRBD2 (5 bases). Looked up from germline, CDR1 is KGHDR and CDR2 is SFDVKD. V shed 5 bases and J shed 6 bases, with 17 bases lying between them. The CDR3 totals 15 residues.

This clonotype turned up a few times. This chain connects TRBV11-2 to TRBJ1-1; no clear D gene. Trimming pared 5 bases from V and 3 bases from J, leaving 10 bases between. Germline V gene data show CDR1 as SGHAT and CDR2 as FQNNGV. This CDR3 has 13 residues. CDR3 nucleotides: TGTGCCAGCAGCCAACAGACGGACACTGAAGCTTTCTTT. It is translated as CASSQQTDTEAFF.

This clonotype has a handful of counts. The V call is TRBV21-1, the J call TRBJ2-4; TRBD1 reflects the table's D call only, with no check against the DNA. TRBV21-1 is a pseudogene segment. The CDR3 spans 16 residues. The CDR3 DNA sequence: TGTGCCAGCAGCCCCCACCCCCCAAGGGTCAAAAACATTCAGTACTTC. The encoded protein is CASSPHPPRVKNIQYF.

This clonotype was counted at least ten times. The chain employs TRBV6-5 and TRBJ1-5; D uncertain. CDR3 size: 14 residues. Trimming took off 6 bases at V and 7 bases at J, with 16 bases between the two ends. The germline V gene encodes CDR1 MNHEY and CDR2 SVGAGI. The CDR3: CASSDGGGSQPQHF. The CDR3 nucleotides read TGTGCCAGCAGCGACGGAGGTGGAAGCCAGCCCCAGCATTTT.

This clonotype was seen more than once but under ten times. The CDR3 protein is CASSRDFQETQYF. The CDR3 nucleotides are TGTGCCAGCAGCCGGGACTTCCAAGAGACCCAGTACTTC. V and J are TRBV3-1 and TRBJ2-5; a possible D gene is TRBD2 (6 bases). Looked up from germline, CDR1 is LGHDT and CDR2 is YNNKEL (reference sequence). Trimming pared 4 bases from V and 1 base from J, leaving 7 bases between. CDR3 length: 13 residues.

Details on this clonotype: Just one base apart from a much larger clone, this may be a read error. The chain uses TRBV6-2 or TRBV6-3 and TRBJ1-5, with D possibly matching TRBD1 (5 bases). The V end was cut by 5 bases, the J end by 3 bases, with 11 bases between. Germline CDR1 MNHEY, CDR2 SVGEGT. This CDR3 has 14 amino acids. Written as DNA, the CDR3 is TGTGCCAGCAGTCACGGGGGTTACAATCAGCCCCAGCATTTT. It codes for CASSHGGYNQPQHF.

This clonotype has a handful of counts. CDR3 in DNA: TGTGCCAGCAGTTATACACAGGACACTGAAGCTTTCTTT. Residues: CASSYTQDTEAFF. The chain couples TRBV6-5 to TRBJ1-1, with D perhaps matching TRBD1 (5 bases). Trimming took off 3 bases at V and 3 bases at J, with 8 bases between the two ends. Germline-derived CDR1 and CDR2 are MNHEY and SVGAGI. The CDR3 has 13 amino acids.